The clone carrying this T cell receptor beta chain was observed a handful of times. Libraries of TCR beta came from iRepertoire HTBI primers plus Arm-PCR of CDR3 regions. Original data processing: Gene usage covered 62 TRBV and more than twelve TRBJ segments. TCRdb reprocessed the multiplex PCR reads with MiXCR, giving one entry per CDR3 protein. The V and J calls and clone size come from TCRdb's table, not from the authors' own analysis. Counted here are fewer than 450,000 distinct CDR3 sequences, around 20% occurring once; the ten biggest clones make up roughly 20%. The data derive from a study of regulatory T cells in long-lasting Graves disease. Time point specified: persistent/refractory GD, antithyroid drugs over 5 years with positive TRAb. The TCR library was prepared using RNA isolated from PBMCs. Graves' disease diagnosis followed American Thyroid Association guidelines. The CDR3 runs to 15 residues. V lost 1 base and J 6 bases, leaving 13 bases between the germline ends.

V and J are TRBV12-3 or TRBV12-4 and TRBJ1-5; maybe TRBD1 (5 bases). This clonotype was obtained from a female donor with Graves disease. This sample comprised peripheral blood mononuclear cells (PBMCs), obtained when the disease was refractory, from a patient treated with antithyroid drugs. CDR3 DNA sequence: TGTGCCAGCAGTTTAGAGCGTCAGGGCGCTCAGCCCCAGCATTTT. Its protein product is CASSLERQGAQPQHF.